The present entry profiles one TCR beta chain with its context. As yet, its antigen is unknown. The V gene lost 1 base and the J gene lost 7 bases, with 7 bases spanning the gap. The germline V gene has CDR1 SEHNR and CDR2 FQNEAQ (reference sequence). The CDR3 loop spans 12 amino acids. The data stem from a study of cytomegalovirus exposure and HLA in healthy donors. Researchers ran the PCR with 60 Vbeta and 13 Jbeta primers. Sequenced by immunoSEQ multiplex PCR; TCRdb stores in-frame clones only, minus some. This sample has some 250,000 clones, with approximately 80% found just once. Study results and limitations: A prior analysis recorded that most TCR beta V segments were productive about 90% or about 30% of the time. According to the study, around 180 TCR beta chains were cytomegalovirus-associated. CMV serostatus was the sole immune exposure information available.

Sequenced: PBMCs. The clonotype originates from a woman aged 55-69 years in good health and CMV-seropositive. This chain joins TRBV7-9 and TRBJ1-1; maybe TRBD1 (6 bases). The CDR3 DNA reads TGTGCCAGCAGCTTAGTGGACAGTGAAGCTTTCTTT. Translation gives CASSLVDSEAFF.